These 3 T cell receptor beta chains came from one sample sequenced in a study of human T cells and chemical hapten exposure. TCRdb processed the RACE reads anew with MiXCR; each CDR3 protein has one entry. The data show about 45,000 distinct CDR3 sequences, 3.7% seen once. Regarding time point: healthy volunteer bleed at 6 weeks. Unfractionated whole blood was the source of the extracted total RNA. Sequences were obtained from whole blood. The source is a human donor in good health. Some clones in this sample may be carry-over from other donors' samples.

The chain employs TRBV30 and TRBJ1-6; D remains ambiguous. Trimming removed 0 bases from V and 6 bases from J, with 6 bases in between. This CDR3 region has 13 residues. Looked up from germline, CDR1 is GTSNPN and CDR2 is SVGIG (reference sequence). This CDR3 reads CAWSVRVNSPLHF. CDR3 bases: TGTGCCTGGAGTGTTAGAGTTAATTCACCCCTCCACTTT.

The V call is TRBV12-3 or TRBV12-4, the J call TRBJ1-1; the D is unclear. V was clipped by 9 bases and J by 7 bases, with 21 bases between them. The CDR3 has 14 residues. As DNA, the CDR3 is TGTGCCAGTACCTGGTGGGCAGGCCGGGGTGAAGCTTTCTTT. It yields the protein CASTWWAGRGEAFF.

In its sample, this clonotype was seen many times. V is TRBV14 and J is TRBJ2-4; tentative D call: TRBD1 (5 bases). Trimming pared 1 base from V and 3 bases from J, leaving 7 bases between. Germline CDR1 and CDR2: SGHDN and FVKESK. The CDR3 is made up of 14 amino acids. The DNA of the CDR3 is TGTGCCAGCAGCCAAGTGCAGGGCAAAAACATTCAGTACTTC. Amino acids: CASSQVQGKNIQYF.